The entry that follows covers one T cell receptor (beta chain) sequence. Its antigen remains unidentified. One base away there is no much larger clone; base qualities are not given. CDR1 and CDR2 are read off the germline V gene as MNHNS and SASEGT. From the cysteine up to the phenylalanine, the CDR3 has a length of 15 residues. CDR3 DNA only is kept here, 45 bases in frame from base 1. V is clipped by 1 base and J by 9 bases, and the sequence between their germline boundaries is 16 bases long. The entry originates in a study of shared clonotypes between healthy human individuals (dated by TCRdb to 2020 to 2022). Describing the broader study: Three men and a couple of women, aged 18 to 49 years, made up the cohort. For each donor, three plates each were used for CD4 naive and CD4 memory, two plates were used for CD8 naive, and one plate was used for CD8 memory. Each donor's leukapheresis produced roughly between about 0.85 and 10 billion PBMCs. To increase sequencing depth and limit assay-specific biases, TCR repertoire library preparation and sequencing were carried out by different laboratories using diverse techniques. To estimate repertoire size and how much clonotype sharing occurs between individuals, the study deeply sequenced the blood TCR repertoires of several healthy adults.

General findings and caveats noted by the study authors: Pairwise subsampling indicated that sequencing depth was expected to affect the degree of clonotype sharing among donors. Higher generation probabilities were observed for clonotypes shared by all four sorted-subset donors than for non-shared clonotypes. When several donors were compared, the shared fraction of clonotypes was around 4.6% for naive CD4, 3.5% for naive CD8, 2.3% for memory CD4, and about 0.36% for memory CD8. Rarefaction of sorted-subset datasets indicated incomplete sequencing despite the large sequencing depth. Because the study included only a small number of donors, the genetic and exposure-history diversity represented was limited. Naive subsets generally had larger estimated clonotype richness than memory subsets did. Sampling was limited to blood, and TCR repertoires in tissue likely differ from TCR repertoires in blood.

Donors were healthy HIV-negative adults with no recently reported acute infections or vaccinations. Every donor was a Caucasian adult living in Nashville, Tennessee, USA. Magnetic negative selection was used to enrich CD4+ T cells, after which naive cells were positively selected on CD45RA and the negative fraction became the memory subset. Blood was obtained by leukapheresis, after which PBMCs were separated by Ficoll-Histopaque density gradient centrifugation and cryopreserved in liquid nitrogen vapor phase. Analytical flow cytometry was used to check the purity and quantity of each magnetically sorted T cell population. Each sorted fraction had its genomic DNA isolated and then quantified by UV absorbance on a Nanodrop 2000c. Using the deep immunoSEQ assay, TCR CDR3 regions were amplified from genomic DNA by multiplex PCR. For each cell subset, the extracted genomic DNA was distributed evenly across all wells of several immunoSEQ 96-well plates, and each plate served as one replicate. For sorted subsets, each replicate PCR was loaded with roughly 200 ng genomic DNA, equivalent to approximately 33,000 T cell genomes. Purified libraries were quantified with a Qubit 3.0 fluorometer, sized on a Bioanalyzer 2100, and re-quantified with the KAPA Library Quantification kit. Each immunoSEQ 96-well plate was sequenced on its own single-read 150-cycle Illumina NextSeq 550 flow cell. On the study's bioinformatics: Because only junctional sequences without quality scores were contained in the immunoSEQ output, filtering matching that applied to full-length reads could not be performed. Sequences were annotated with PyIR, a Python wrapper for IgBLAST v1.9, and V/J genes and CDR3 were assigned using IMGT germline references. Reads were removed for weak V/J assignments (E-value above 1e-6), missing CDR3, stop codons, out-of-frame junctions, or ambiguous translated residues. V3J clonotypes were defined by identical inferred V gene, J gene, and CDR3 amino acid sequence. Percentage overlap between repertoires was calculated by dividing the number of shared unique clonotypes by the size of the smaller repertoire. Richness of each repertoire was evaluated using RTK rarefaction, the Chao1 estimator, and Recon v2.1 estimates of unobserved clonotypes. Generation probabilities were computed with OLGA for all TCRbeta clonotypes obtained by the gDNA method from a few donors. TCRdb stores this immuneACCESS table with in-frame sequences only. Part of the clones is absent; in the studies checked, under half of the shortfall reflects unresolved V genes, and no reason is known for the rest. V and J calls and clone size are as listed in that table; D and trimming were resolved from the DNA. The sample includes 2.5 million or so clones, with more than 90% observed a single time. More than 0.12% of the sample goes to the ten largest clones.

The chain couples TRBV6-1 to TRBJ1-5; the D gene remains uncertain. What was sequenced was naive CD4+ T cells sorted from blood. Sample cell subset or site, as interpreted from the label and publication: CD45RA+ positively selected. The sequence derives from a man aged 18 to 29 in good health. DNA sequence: TGTGCCAGCAGTGAAGTAGTCCGCCTTATGTCGCCCCAGCATTTT. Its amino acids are CASSEVVRLMSPQHF.